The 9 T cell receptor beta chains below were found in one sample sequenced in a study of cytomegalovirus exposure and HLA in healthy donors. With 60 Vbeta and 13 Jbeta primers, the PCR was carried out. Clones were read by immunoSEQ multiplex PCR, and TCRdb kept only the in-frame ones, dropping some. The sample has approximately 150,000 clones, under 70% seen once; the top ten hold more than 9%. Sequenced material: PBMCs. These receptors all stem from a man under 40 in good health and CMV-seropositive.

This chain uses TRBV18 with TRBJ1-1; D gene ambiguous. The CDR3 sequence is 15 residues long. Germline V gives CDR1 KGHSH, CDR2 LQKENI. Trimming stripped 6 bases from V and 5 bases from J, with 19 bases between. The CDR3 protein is CASSLQWRGQTEAFF. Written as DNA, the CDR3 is TGTGCCAGCTCGCTCCAGTGGCGAGGGCAGACTGAAGCTTTCTTT.

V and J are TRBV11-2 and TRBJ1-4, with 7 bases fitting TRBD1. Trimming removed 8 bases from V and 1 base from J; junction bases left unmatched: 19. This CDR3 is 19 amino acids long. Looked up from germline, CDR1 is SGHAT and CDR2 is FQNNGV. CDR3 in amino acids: CASSRPGLPNRGTNEKLFF. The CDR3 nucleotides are TGTGCCAGCTCCCGCCCGGGGCTGCCGAACAGGGGAACTAATGAAAAACTGTTTTTT.

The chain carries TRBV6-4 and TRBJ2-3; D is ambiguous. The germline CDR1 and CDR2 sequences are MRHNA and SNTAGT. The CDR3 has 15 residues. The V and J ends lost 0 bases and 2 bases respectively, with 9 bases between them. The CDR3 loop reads CASSDSLGTTDTQYF. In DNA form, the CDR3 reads TGTGCCAGCAGTGACTCGCTGGGCACCACAGATACGCAGTATTTT.

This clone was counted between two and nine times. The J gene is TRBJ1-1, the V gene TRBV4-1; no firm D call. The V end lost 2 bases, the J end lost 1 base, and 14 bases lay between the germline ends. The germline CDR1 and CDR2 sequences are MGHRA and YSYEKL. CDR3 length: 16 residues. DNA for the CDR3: TGCGCCAGCAGCCAACTTGATCTAATTTCGAACACTGAAGCTTTCTTT. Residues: CASSQLDLISNTEAFF.

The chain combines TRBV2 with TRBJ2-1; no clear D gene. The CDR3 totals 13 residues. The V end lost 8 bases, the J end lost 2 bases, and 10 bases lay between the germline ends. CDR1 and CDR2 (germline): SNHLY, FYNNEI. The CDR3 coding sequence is TGTGCCAGCCTAGGTGGCCCCTACAATGAGCAGTTCTTC. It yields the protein CASLGGPYNEQFF.

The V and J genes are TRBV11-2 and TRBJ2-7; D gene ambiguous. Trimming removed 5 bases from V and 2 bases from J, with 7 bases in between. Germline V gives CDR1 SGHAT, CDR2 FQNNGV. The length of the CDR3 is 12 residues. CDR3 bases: TGTGCCAGCAGCGTTCCCGCCTACGAGCAGTACTTC. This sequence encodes CASSVPAYEQYF.

The CDR3 loop reads CASSPGSGTDTQYF. The CDR3, as DNA: TGTGCCAGCAGCCCGGGAAGCGGGACAGATACGCAGTATTTT. The chain combines TRBV7-2 with TRBJ2-3, with a tentative D call TRBD2 (6 bases). V was trimmed by 5 bases and J by 3 bases, leaving 12 bases between them. The germline V gene encodes CDR1 SGHTA and CDR2 FQGNSA. The CDR3 totals 14 residues. Together with reference TRBV7-2 and TRBJ2-3, the CDR3 gives the full variable domain: GAGVSQSPSNKVTEKGKDVELRCDPISGHTALYWYRQSLGQGLEFLIYFQGNSAPDKSGLPSDRFSAERTGGSVSTLTIQRTQQEDSAVYLCASSPGSGTDTQYFGPGTRLTVL.

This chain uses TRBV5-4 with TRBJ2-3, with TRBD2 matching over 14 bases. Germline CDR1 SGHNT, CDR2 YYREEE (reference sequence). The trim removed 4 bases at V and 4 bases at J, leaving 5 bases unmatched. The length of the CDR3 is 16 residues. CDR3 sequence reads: CASSPGLAGAADTQYF. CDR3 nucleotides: TGTGCCAGCAGCCCGGGACTAGCGGGAGCGGCAGATACGCAGTATTTT.

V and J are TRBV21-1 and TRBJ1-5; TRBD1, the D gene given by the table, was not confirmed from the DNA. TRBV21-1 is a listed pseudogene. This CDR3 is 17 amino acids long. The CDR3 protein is CASSIPPRTVNNQPQHF. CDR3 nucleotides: TGTGCCAGCAGCATCCCTCCACGGACAGTTAACAATCAGCCCCAGCATTTT.